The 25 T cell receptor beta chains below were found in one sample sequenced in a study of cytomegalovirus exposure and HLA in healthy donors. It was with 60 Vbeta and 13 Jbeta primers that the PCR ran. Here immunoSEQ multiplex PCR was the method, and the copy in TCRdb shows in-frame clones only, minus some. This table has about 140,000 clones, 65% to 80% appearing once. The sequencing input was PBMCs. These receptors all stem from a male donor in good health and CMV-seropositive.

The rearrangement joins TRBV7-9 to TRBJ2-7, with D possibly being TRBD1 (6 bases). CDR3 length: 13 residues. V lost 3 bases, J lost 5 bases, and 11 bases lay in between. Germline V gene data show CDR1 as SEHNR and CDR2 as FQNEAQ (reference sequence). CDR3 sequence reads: CASSFPQGNEQYF. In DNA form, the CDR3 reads TGTGCCAGCAGCTTTCCACAGGGAAACGAGCAGTACTTC.

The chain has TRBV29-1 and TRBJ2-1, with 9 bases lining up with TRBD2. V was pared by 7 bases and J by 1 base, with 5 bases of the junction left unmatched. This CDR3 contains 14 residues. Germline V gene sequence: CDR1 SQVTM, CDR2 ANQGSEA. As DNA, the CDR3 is TGCAGCGCTACTAGCGGGTTTTCCTACAATGAGCAGTTCTTC. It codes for CSATSGFSYNEQFF.

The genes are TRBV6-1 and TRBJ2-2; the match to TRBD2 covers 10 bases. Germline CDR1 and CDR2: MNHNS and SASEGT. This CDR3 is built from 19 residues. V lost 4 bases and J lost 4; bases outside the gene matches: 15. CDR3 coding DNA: TGTGCCAGCAGTGTTATGGGCCTAGCGGGAGTTGAGGGCACCGGGGAGCTGTTTTTT. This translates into CASSVMGLAGVEGTGELFF.

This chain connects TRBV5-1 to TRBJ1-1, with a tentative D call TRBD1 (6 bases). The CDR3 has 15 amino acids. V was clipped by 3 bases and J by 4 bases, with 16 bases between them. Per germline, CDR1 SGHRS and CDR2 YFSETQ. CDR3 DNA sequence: TGCGCCAGCAGCTCCGATATGGACAGCCTCACTGAAGCTTTCTTT. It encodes CASSSDMDSLTEAFF.

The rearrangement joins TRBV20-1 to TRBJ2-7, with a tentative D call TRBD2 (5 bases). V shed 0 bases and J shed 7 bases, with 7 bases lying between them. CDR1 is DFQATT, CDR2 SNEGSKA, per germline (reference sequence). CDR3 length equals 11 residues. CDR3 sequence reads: CSAREEREQYF. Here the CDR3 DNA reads TGCAGTGCTAGAGAGGAGCGGGAGCAGTACTTC.

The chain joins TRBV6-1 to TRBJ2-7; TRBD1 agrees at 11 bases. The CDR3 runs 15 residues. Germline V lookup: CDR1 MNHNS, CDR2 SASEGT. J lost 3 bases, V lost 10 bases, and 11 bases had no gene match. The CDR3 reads CATQWSGTGGYEQYF. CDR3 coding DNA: TGTGCCACCCAATGGTCCGGGACAGGGGGCTACGAGCAGTACTTC.

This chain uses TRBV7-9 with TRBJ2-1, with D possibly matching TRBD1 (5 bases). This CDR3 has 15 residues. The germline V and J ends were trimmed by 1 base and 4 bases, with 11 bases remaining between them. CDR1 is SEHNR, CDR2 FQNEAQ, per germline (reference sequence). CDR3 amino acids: CASSLGKGRYNEQFF. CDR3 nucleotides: TGTGCCAGCAGCTTAGGCAAGGGGCGATACAATGAGCAGTTCTTC.

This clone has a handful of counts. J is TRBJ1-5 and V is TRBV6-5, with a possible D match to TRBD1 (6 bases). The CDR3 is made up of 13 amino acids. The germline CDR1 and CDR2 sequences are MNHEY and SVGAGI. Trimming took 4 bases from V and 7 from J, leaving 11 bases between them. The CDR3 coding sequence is TGTGCCAGCAGTTCACAGGGTGAACAGCCCCAGCATTTT. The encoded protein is CASSSQGEQPQHF.

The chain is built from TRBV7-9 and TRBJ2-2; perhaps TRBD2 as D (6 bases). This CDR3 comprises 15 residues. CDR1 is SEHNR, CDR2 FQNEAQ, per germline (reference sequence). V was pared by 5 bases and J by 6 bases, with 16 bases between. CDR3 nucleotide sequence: TGTGCCAGCAGCCCCAAACGACTAGATTCCGGGGAGCTGTTTTTT. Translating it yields CASSPKRLDSGELFF.

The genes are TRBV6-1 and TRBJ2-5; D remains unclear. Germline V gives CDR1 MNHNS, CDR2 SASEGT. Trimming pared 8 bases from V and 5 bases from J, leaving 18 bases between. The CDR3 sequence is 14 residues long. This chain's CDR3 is CASRPGYSSETQYF. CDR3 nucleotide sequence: TGTGCCAGCCGGCCCGGGTACTCGTCGGAGACCCAGTACTTC.

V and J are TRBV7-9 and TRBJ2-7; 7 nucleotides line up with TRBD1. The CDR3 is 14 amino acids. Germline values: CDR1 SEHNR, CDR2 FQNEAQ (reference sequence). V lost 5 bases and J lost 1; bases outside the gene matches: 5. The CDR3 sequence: CASSIGTVSYEQYF. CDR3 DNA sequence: TGTGCCAGCAGCATCGGGACAGTTTCCTACGAGCAGTACTTC.

The CDR3 region is CASSNAGGPEAFF. CDR3 bases: TGTGCCAGCAGCAACGCAGGGGGCCCCGAAGCTTTCTTT. This chain joins TRBV5-6 and TRBJ1-1; 8 positions agree with TRBD1. The ends lost 4 bases at V and 8 bases at J; junction bases unmatched: 7. The CDR3 is 13 residues long. CDR1 and CDR2 from the germline V gene are SGHDT and YYEEEE.

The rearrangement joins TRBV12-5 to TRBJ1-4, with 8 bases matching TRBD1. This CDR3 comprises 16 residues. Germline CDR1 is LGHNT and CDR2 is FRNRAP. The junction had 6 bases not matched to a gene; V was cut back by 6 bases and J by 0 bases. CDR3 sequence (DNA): TGTGCTAGTGGGAGGACAGGGCATGCAACTAATGAAAAACTGTTTTTT. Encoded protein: CASGRTGHATNEKLFF.

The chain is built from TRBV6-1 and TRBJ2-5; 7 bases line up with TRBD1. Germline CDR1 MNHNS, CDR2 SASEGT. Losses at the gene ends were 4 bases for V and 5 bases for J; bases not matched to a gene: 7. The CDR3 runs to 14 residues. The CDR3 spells CASSGGDRGETQYF. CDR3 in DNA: TGTGCCAGCAGTGGAGGGGACAGAGGGGAGACCCAGTACTTC.

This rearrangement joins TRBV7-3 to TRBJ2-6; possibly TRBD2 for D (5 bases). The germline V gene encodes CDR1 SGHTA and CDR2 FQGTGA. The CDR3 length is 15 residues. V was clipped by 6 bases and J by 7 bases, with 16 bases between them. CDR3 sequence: CASSLRRGGANVLTF. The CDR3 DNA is TGTGCCAGCAGTCTCCGCCGCGGAGGAGCCAACGTCCTGACTTTC. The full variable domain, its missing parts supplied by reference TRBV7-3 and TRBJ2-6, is GAGVSQTPSNKVTEKGKYVELRCDPISGHTALYWYRQSLGQGPEFLIYFQGTGAADDSGLPNDRFFAVRPEGSVSTLKIQRTERGDSAVYLCASSLRRGGANVLTFGAGSRLTVL.

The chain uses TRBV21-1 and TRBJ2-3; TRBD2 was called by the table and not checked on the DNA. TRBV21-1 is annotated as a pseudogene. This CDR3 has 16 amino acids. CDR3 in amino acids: CASSFPRGKNTDTQYF. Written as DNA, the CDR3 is TGTGCCAGCAGCTTCCCTCGGGGGAAAAACACAGATACGCAGTATTTT.

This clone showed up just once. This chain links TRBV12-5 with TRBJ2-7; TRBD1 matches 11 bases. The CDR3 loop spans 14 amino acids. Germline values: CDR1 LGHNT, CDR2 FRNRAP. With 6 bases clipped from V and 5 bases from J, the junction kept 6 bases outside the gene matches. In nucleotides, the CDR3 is TGTGCTAGTGGCGGACAGGGGGCGCGCGACGAGCAGTACTTC. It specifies CASGGQGARDEQYF.

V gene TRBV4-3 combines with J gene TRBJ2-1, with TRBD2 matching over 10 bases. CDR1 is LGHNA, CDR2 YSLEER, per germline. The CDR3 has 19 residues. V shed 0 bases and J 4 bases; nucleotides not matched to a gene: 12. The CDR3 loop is CASSQDPSSAGGPYNEQFF. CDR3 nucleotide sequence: TGCGCCAGCAGCCAAGACCCCTCCTCAGCGGGAGGGCCATACAATGAGCAGTTCTTC.

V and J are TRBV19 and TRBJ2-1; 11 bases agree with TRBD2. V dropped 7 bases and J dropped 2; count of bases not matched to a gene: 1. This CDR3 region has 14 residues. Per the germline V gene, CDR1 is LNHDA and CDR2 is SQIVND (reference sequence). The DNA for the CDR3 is TGTGCCAGTAATAGCGGGGGGGCCTACAATGAGCAGTTCTTC. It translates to CASNSGGAYNEQFF.

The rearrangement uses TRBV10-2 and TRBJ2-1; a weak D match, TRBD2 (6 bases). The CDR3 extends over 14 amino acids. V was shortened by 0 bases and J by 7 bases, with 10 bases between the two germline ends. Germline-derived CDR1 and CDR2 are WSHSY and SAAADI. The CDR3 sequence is CASSESASVNEQFF. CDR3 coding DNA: TGCGCCAGCAGTGAGTCTGCTAGCGTGAATGAGCAGTTCTTC.

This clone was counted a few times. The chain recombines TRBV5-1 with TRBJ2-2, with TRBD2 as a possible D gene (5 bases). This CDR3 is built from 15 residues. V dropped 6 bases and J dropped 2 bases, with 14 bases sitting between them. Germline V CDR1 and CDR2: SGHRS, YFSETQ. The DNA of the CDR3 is TGCGCCAGCATCCTGGACTCGGTCAACACCGGGGAGCTGTTTTTT. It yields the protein CASILDSVNTGELFF. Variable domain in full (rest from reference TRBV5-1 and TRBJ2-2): KAGVTQTPRYLIKTRGQQVTLSCSPISGHRSVSWYQQTPGQGLQFLFEYFSETQRNKGNFPGRFSGRQFSNSRSEMNVSTLELGDSALYLCASILDSVNTGELFFGEGSRLTVL.

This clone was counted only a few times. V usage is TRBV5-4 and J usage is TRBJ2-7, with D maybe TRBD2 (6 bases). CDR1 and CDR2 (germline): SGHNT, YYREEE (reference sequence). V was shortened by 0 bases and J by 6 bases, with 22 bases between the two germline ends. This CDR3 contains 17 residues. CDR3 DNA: TGTGCCAGCAGCTTGGTGTCCTTCGCGGGAAGGTCTCTCGAGCAGTACTTC. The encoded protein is CASSLVSFAGRSLEQYF.

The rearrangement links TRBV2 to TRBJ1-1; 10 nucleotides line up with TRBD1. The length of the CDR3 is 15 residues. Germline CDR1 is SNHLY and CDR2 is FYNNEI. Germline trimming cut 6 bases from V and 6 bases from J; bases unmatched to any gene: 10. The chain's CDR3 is CASSSTTGGPPEAFF. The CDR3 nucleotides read TGTGCCAGCAGCTCGACGACAGGGGGCCCCCCTGAAGCTTTCTTT.

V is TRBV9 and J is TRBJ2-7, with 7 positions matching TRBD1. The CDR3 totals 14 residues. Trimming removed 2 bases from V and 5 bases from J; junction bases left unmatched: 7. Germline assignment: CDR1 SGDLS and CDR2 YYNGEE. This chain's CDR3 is CASSVNRGFDEQYF. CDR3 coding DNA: TGTGCCAGCAGCGTCAACAGGGGTTTCGACGAGCAGTACTTC.

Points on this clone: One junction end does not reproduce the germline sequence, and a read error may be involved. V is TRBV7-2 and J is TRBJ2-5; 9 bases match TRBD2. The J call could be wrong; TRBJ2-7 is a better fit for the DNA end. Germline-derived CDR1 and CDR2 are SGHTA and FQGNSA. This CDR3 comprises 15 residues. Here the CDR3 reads CASSLAGLGAYEQYF. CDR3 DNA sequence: TGTGCCAGCAGCCTAGCGGGGCTAGGGGCCTACGAGCAGTACTTC.